The 5 T cell receptor beta chains listed next were all sequenced from one sample in a study of shared clonotypes between healthy human individuals. TCRdb's table, derived via immunoSEQ multiplex PCR, lists solely in-frame clones and lacks some. The repertoire includes 2 million to 2.5 million clones, about 94% of them detected once, and around 0.13% sits in the top ten. The sequenced sample was naive CD4+ T cells sorted from blood. Sample subset: CD45RA+ positively selected. These receptors all stem from a man in his late teens or twenties in good health.

A single count supports this clone. The CDR3 spells CASSQQGVYEQYF. The CDR3 nucleotides read TGTGCCAGCAGTCAACAGGGGGTTTACGAGCAGTACTTC. The chain combines TRBV6-5 with TRBJ2-7; TRBD1 matches at 8 bases. CDR1 MNHEY and CDR2 SVGAGI come from the germline V gene. The CDR3 spans 13 residues. The ends lost 5 bases at V and 4 bases at J; junction bases unmatched: 4.

V and J are TRBV13 and TRBJ1-1, with D tentatively TRBD1 (6 bases). This CDR3 is 16 amino acids long. V dropped 7 bases and J dropped 5 bases, with 23 bases sitting between them. Germline CDR1 is PRHDT and CDR2 is FYEKMQ (reference sequence). This CDR3 reads CASNKNGQGRGTEAFF. The CDR3 DNA reads as TGTGCCAGCAACAAAAACGGCCAGGGGCGAGGAACTGAAGCTTTCTTT.

The chain links TRBV2 to TRBJ2-7, with TRBD1 as a possible D gene (5 bases). There are 17 residues in the CDR3. Per the germline V gene, CDR1 is SNHLY and CDR2 is FYNNEI. V lost 6 bases and J 0 bases, leaving 21 bases between the germline ends. CDR3 DNA: TGTGCCAGCAGAAATGTGGACACACGGGTGGGCTCCTACGAGCAGTACTTC. Its protein is CASRNVDTRVGSYEQYF.

V gene TRBV5-1 combines with J gene TRBJ1-1; the D gene is possibly TRBD1 (5 bases). The V end lost 1 base, the J end lost 1 base, and 11 bases lay between the germline ends. This CDR3 is built from 15 residues. Germline V gene lookup returns CDR1 SGHRS and CDR2 YFSETQ. The CDR3, as DNA: TGCGCCAGCAGCTTGTTGGGGGTCACGAACACTGAAGCTTTCTTT. As protein: CASSLLGVTNTEAFF.

The chain employs TRBV5-1 and TRBJ2-5; 9 bases line up with TRBD2. CDR1 is SGHRS, CDR2 YFSETQ, per germline. The CDR3 covers 16 residues. V lost 5 bases to trimming and J lost 2 bases; unmatched junction nucleotides: 10. CDR3 residues: CASSQQFSGGQETQYF. CDR3 nucleotides: TGCGCCAGCAGTCAGCAGTTTAGCGGGGGACAAGAGACCCAGTACTTC.